This T cell receptor (beta chain) was captured in a study of CD8+ T cells in alopecia areata (dated by TCRdb to 2016 to 2018). Context from the whole study: Treated patients were enrolled in an open-label pilot trial of oral tofacitinib, 5 to 10 mg twice daily, for moderate-to-severe alopecia areata. The SALT score, which quantifies the percentage of affected scalp surface area, was used to measure disease severity in treated patients. In humans, TCRbeta sequencing was performed on scalp tissue and on sorted CD4+ and CD8+ peripheral blood T cells from healthy controls and from patients with patchy or totalis/universalis alopecia areata. To study T cell clonal expansion in alopecia areata, the researchers applied high-throughput TCRbeta sequencing to both the C3H/HeJ mouse model and human patients. Patients stayed on tofacitinib for 6 to 18 months and then had 6 months of follow-up off drug so that delayed response and recurrence could be assessed. RNA came from the PAXgene miRNA kit for fixed scalp, the miRNeasy kit for PBMCs, and the RNeasy kit for mouse skin. Scalp clonality was compared across normal scalp (n=4), patchy alopecia areata scalp (n=8), and alopecia totalis/universalis scalp (n=8). Patients on tofacitinib were biopsied at baseline and after 4 and 24 weeks of treatment, and several of the patients also had a later scalp biopsy. immunoSEQ multiplex PCR using 35 Vbeta forward primers and 13 Jbeta reverse primers was used to amplify TCRbeta CDR3 regions.

General findings and caveats noted by the study authors: Many expanded lesional clones were found to persist in scalp and blood during tofacitinib treatment, and relapse after treatment cessation may be partly explained by this persistence. Because the treated cohort was small and had just a single nonresponder, larger studies are needed to establish links between baseline CD8+ expansion and response. Compared with normal scalp, lesional scalp, particularly in alopecia totalis/universalis, had higher clonality and more expanded CD8+ clones, which suggests antigenic drive. With tofacitinib, both scalp clonality and the number of expanded CD8+ clones among the top 100 scalp clones went down significantly. Shared TCR sequences between patients were less evident than in mice, which may be partly attributable to HLA diversity in the patient population. Unlike mouse skin, which is dominated by gammadelta T cells, normal human skin has resident alphabeta T cells that are also sequenced, and this complicates analysis of the scalp TCR repertoire.

Library method: the immunoSEQ multiplex PCR assay. To provide template for TCR sequencing, every sample had RNA extracted and reverse transcribed into cDNA. First-strand cDNA was synthesized using SuperScript III with a 2:1 mix of oligo-dT and random hexamers. A synthetic immune receptor repertoire was used to gauge amplification bias, and whatever bias remained was removed computationally. The source study handled its data this way. Raw reads were preprocessed to remove errors, and CDR3 was defined according to IMGT conventions as the region from the conserved cysteine to phenylalanine. Clonality was computed by normalizing Shannon entropy by log2 of the number of productive unique TCRs and subtracting the result from 1. Whether scalp clones were CD4 or CD8 was inferred by matching scalp TCRbeta sequences against CD4 and CD8 repertoires sorted from blood. Drawn from immuneACCESS, this table holds only the in-frame rearrangements with V and J called that TCRdb kept. Clones are partly lost; checked studies trace under half to an unresolved V gene and leave the rest unexplained. That table gives V, J and clone size, and the DNA gave D and trimming. The sample includes about 190,000 clones, with approximately 67% observed a single time. About 1.3% of the sample is taken by the ten largest.

About this clone: Its antigen remains unidentified. Base qualities are not at hand, and no much larger clone is one base apart.

CDR1 is given as MDHEN and CDR2 as SYDVKM, both from the germline V gene. The CDR3 numbers 14 residues from cysteine through phenylalanine. The read is trimmed to its CDR3 DNA, 42 bases read in frame from base 1. Ends trimmed: V by 3 bases, J by 6 bases; bases unmatched to a gene: 5. This sample's treatment or condition label indicates: oral pan-JAK inhibitor, 5-10 mg twice daily. From alopecia areata patients, peripheral blood was collected along with lesional scalp punch biopsies. PBMCs were isolated by density centrifugation and stained for CD3, CD4 and CD8, after which CD4+ and CD8+ T cells were sorted on a FACSAria.

This sequence originates from a human donor with alopecia areata. Specimen: CD4+ T cells sorted from blood, collected at roughly week 49, from a patient treated with tofacitinib. Recombination joined TRBV28 with TRBJ2-7; 10 junctional bases match TRBD1. The DNA reads as follows: TGTGCCAGCAGTTTTGGGACAGGGGTCGGCGAGCAGTACTTC. The resulting protein is CASSFGTGVGEQYF.